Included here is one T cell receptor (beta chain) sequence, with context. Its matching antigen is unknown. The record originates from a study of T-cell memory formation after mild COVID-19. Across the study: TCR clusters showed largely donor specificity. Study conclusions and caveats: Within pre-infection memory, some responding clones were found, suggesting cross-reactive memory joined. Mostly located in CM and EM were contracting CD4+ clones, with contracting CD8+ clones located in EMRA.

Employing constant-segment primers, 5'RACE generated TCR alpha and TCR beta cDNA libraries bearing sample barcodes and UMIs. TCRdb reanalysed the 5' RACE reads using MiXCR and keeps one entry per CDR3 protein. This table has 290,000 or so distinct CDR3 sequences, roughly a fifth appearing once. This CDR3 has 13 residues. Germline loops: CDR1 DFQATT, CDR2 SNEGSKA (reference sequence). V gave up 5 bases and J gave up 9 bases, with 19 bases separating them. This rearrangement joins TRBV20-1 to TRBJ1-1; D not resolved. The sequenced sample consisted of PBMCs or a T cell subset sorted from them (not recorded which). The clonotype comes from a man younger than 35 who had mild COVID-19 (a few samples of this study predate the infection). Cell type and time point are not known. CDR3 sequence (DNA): TGCAGTGCTCAGAGAACCATGATAGGCCAAGCTTTCTTT. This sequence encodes CSAQRTMIGQAFF.